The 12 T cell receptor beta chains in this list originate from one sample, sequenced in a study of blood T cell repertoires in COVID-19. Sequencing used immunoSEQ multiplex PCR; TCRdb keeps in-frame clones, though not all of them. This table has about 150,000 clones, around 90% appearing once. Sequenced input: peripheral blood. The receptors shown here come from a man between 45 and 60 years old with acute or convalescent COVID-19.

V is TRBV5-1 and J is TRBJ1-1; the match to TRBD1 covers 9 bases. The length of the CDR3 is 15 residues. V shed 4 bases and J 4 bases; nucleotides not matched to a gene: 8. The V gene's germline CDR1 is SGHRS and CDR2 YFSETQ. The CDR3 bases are TGCGCCAGCAGCCCTAGACAGGGGGGAAGCACTGAAGCTTTCTTT. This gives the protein CASSPRQGGSTEAFF.

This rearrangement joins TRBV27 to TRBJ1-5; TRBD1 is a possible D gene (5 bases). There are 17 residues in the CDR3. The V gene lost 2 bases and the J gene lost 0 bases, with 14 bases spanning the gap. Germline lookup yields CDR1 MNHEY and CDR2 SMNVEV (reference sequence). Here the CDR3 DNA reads TGTGCCAGCAGTTTACATTCAGGGCTAGATAGCAATCAGCCCCAGCATTTT. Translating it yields CASSLHSGLDSNQPQHF.

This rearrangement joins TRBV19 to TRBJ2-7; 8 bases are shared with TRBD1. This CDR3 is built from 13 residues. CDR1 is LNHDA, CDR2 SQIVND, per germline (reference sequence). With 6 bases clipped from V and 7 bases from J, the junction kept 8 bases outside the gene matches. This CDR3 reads CASSPGTGGEQYV. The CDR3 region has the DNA TGTGCCAGTAGCCCCGGGACAGGTGGTGAGCAGTACGTC.

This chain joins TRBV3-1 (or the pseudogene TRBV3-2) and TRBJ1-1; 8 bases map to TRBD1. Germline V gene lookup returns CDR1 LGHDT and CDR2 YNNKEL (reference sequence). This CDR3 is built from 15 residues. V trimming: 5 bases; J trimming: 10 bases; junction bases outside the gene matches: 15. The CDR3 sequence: CASSIRTGPSRGAFF. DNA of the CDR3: TGTGCCAGCAGCATCCGGACAGGGCCTTCGCGAGGAGCTTTCTTT.

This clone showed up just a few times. CDR3 nucleotide sequence: TGTGCCAGCGGACAGGGCCTCGGCGAGCAGTACGTC. This codes for CASGQGLGEQYV. The genes are TRBV6-5 and TRBJ2-7, with 8 positions matching TRBD1. Germline CDR1 is MNHEY and CDR2 is SVGAGI. The length of the CDR3 is 12 residues. With V trimmed by 8 bases and J by 6 bases, 6 bases remained unmatched.

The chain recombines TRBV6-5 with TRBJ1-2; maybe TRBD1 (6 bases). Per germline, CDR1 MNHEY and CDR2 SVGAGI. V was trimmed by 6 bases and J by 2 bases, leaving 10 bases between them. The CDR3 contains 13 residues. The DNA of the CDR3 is TGTGCCAGCAGCCGGACAGCAAACTATGGCTACACCTTC. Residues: CASSRTANYGYTF.

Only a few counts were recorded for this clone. DNA for the CDR3: TGTGCCAGCAGCCAAGGACAGTTAGGTTATGGCTACACCTTC. Amino acid sequence: CASSQGQLGYGYTF. This chain joins TRBV3-1 (or the pseudogene TRBV3-2) and TRBJ1-2; D may be TRBD1 (5 bases). CDR1 LGHDT and CDR2 YNNKEL come from the germline V gene (reference sequence). The CDR3 is 14 amino acids. Trimming left V 1 base short and J 5 bases short, with 11 bases between.

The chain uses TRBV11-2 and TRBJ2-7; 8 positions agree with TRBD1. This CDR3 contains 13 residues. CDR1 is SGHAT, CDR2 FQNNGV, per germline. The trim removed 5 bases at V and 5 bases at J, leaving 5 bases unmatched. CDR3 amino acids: CASSKDRAHEQYF. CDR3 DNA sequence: TGTGCCAGCAGCAAGGACAGGGCCCACGAGCAGTACTTC.

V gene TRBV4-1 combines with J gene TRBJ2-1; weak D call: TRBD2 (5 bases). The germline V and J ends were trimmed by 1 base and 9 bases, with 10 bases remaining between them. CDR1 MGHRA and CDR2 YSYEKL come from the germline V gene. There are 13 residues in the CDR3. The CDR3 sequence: CASSQVGEGEQFF. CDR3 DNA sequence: TGCGCCAGCAGCCAAGTAGGCGAGGGTGAGCAGTTCTTC.

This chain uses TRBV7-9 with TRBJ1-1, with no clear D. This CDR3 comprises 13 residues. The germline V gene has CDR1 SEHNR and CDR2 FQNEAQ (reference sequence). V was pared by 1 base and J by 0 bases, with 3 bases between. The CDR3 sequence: CASSLVVNTEAFF. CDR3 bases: TGTGCCAGCAGCTTAGTCGTGAACACTGAAGCTTTCTTT.

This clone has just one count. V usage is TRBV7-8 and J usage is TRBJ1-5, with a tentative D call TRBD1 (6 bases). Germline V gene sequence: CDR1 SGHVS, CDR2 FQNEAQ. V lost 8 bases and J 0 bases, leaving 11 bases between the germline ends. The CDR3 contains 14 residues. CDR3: CASQDSVSNQPQHF. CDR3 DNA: TGTGCCAGCCAGGACAGTGTTAGCAATCAGCCCCAGCATTTT.

The CDR3 loop reads CASSQGDRFGEKLFF. CDR3 nucleotides: TGCGCCAGCAGCCAAGGGGACAGGTTTGGTGAAAAACTGTTTTTT. The gene calls are TRBV4-1 and TRBJ1-4; 8 bases agree with TRBD1. CDR1 MGHRA and CDR2 YSYEKL come from the germline V gene. The CDR3 totals 15 residues. V gave up 1 base and J gave up 7 bases; unmatched junction bases: 5.